This T cell receptor (beta chain) was identified in a study of cytomegalovirus exposure and HLA in healthy donors. Study-level background: Caucasian-associated ancestry cluster membership applied to over 80% of several hundred genotyped donors. Findings of the study overall: Rare sequences made up most TCRs, while some public TCRs were found in many donors. According to the study, 150 to 200 TCR beta chains were cytomegalovirus-associated.

Remarks on this clone: Its antigen is not known.

Germline V gene data show CDR1 as SEHNR and CDR2 as FQNEAQ (reference sequence). This CDR3 comprises 14 residues. V lost 3 bases and J lost 3, with 12 bases in between. PCR amplification relied on 60 Vbeta primers (plus 13 Jbeta primers). TCRdb's copy holds only in-frame clones and misses some; the assay was immunoSEQ multiplex PCR. The sample lists about 200,000 clones, 70% to 85% occurring once. The TCR was taken from a girl aged 2 to 10 in good health and CMV-seronegative. This rearrangement joins TRBV7-9 to TRBJ2-7; possibly TRBD1 for D (6 bases). Sequenced input: PBMCs. The CDR3 loop is CASSFGGQLYEQYF. The CDR3 DNA is TGTGCCAGCAGCTTCGGCGGACAGCTCTACGAGCAGTACTTC.